This T cell receptor beta chain was sequenced during a study of cytomegalovirus exposure and HLA in healthy donors (dated by TCRdb to 2017 to 2019). At the level of the whole study: In an earlier analysis of under 600 of the donors, roughly 300 Gb of sequence data and approximately 100 million unique TCR beta sequences from about 179 million T cells were reported. Approximately 300 gigabases of sequencing data and around 85 million unique TCR sequences made up an early release that covered some 640 HLA-typed donors. The genetic ancestry cluster associated with self-reported Caucasian donors included 81% of the 350 to 500 genotyped donors. The study aimed to test whether signatures of past pathogen exposure could be identified by cataloging public T cell receptors. The study profiled the T cell repertoires of around 700 subjects by immunosequencing and related them to cytomegalovirus serostatus. Besides the first cohort of approximately 670 subjects, a separate validation cohort made up of some 110 different subjects was used. The study combined high-throughput TCR immunosequencing, statistical association of individual TCRs with disease status, and machine learning to predict cytomegalovirus infection status. To study patterns of TCR occurrence, a later analysis re-analyzed previously published TCR beta repertoires from several hundred donors and added high-resolution HLA genotyping. Rather than using new phenotypic data, the later analysis identified candidate immune exposures from TCR beta sequences and from how often those sequences occurred across donors. An earlier analysis of 587 of the donors applied high-throughput TCR beta sequencing to assess whether each TCR beta V gene segment acted as functional or pseudogenic. Donor age, sex, ethnicity and CMV serostatus were collected together with the repertoire data. In a later genetic analysis, genome-wide SNP genotypes for about 60% of the 666 donors were used, and that subset was treated as a discovery cohort. Every discovery cohort repertoire had been produced on one sequencing platform. HLA typing covered class I and class II loci at four-digit resolution. The number of donors typed differed by locus, with roughly 620-630 for A, B, C, DRB1 and DQB1, around 560 for DQA1, approximately 580 for DPA1, and around 460 for DPB1. About five DR-DQ haplotypes were treated as single units for association and clustering because of strong linkage in the cohort. On average, about 200,000 unique TCR beta nucleotide sequences were sequenced per donor among some 430 genotyped donors of the cohort, with roughly 20% of those sequences being non-productive. What the study reported, not specific to this receptor: The authors suggested that the approach could potentially be extended to other disease states and immunological phenotypes. A further reported finding was that TCR beta sequences accurately predicted the HLA-A and HLA-B alleles for most subjects in the first cohort. In a later analysis, the rate of TCR association differed among HLA loci, with DRB1 alleles having the most associated TCRs and HLA-C alleles having the fewest. A later genetic analysis associated a missense DCLRE1C variant with V-gene and J-gene trimming of TCR beta chains, and an independent cohort replicated the association. Most TCR sequences were observed very rarely across donors, whereas some public TCRs were present in many individuals. A total of fewer than 200 TCR beta chains were listed by the study as associated with cytomegalovirus. According to a later analysis, most CMV-associated TCR beta chains appeared to be HLA-restricted, and the HLA associations seemed to be driven largely by CMV exposure. Linkage disequilibrium might explain the correlated functional status among segregating V segments, but an unknown experimental factor could not be ruled out. A group of highly shared sequence variants was considered likely to be a technical artifact of the sequencing pipeline. In vitro tests confirmed that a few of the cytomegalovirus-associated TCR beta chains recognize cytomegalovirus antigens. Presence/absence analyses assumed roughly uniform sequencing depth across donors, an assumption that may not hold. Compared with equally common non-associated chains, HLA-associated TCR beta chains in a later analysis were more clonally expanded and had lower generation probabilities. In a later genetic analysis, fewer N-insertions in productive TCRs were reported among donors in an Asian-associated ancestry cluster than the roughly 710-donor mean. In both the original and validation cohorts, the classifier was reported to diagnose cytomegalovirus status with high specificity and sensitivity. HLA typing was unavailable for some donors at each locus, so association tests used only the typed subset. Some IMGT-functional V segments, including TRBV6-2 and TRBV6-3, could not be distinguished by the 87-base-pair reads and were therefore excluded. A later analysis associated 16,951 TCR beta sequences with specific HLA alleles at a false discovery rate of 0.05. Broadly in line with IMGT annotations, most TCR beta V segments showed up in productive rearrangements about 87% or about 30% of the time in an earlier analysis of approximately 640 of the donors. Because counts were too low, about 15 rarely observed V segments, including chromosome 9 orphons, were left out of the earlier analysis of roughly 600 of the donors. The cohort was sequenced for TCR beta chains only, and without alpha or paired-chain data the features that could be detected were limited. Assigning TCR associations to individual alleles was difficult when HLA alleles, especially DR and DQ, strongly co-occurred. According to a later analysis, parvovirus B19, influenza, CMV and Epstein-Barr virus appeared linked to several top co-occurrence clusters. Immune exposure information for the cohort was limited to CMV serostatus.

The CDR3 contains 13 residues, cysteine and phenylalanine counted. CDR3 DNA only is kept here, 39 bases in frame from base 1. The germline V gene (reference sequence) specifies GTSNPN as CDR1 and SVGIG as CDR2. V is clipped by 3 bases and J by 4 bases, and the sequence between their germline boundaries is 12 bases long. On this clone: It lacks a known antigen. Base-call qualities are not available, and no considerably larger clone is one nucleotide away.

The cohort was made up of about 670 healthy bone marrow donors. At the time of sampling, every cohort member was nominally healthy, though immune exposures that went unrecorded were likely present. The donor tested CMV seronegative, placing the donor among the 350 to 400 seronegative members of the cohort. Each donor provided a peripheral blood sample, and peripheral blood mononuclear cells were used for TCR beta sequencing. The Qiagen DNeasy Blood Extraction Kit was used to extract genomic DNA from the blood cell samples. The library came from the immunoSEQ multiplex PCR assay. For the multiplex PCR, a mixture combining 60 forward primers for TCR Vbeta segments and 13 reverse primers for TCR Jbeta segments was used. The CDR3 region of rearranged TCR beta genes was amplified from genomic DNA with a multiplex PCR assay. On the Illumina HiSeq System, the amplified TCR beta libraries were sequenced as 87-base-pair reads. In the original analysis: A later analysis tallied around 82 million unique TCR beta chains across the 700 or so repertoires, and approximately 11 million of those chains were shared by two or more donors. To remove PCR and sequencing errors, raw reads were error-corrected and collapsed into unique sequences using a nearest-neighbor algorithm that merged closely related sequences. To assign V, D and J gene segments, CDR3 sequences were aligned to IMGT reference sequences. Each retained sequence needed at least a six-nucleotide match to both a V gene segment and a J gene segment. Rearrangements were called productive when the CDR3 lacked stop codons and stayed in frame with V and J; all others were non-productive. CDR3 was defined by IMGT convention, running from the second conserved V-encoded cysteine to the conserved J-encoded phenylalanine. In an earlier analysis of roughly 580 of the donors, sequences lacking an unambiguous match to a single V gene segment were excluded. An earlier analysis of roughly 590 of the donors called V segments functional above 56.7% productive rearrangements and segregating when the between-donor standard deviation exceeded 5%. A statistical classification framework was developed to diagnose cytomegalovirus status using the catalog of TCR beta chain sequences. A later analysis assigned V and J genes by comparing TCR nucleotide sequences with IMGT/GENE-DB human TR gene sequences. A later analysis assigned CDR3 sequences and most-parsimonious VDJ recombination scenarios with the TCRdist pipeline. In a later analysis, each TCR beta chain was defined by its CDR3 amino acid sequence together with its V-gene family, and reads lacking a unique V-gene family were excluded. In a later analysis, 450 to 600 highly shared, low-generation-probability nucleotide sequences were removed to address suspected cross-contamination and a sequencing artifact. A later analysis calculated a clonal expansion index for each public chain from normalized within-repertoire ranks of inferred template counts. In a later analysis, generation probabilities were computed using a VDJ recombination model fitted to out-of-frame rearrangements, and the results were checked against IGoR. In a later analysis, hypergeometric tests were used to score TCR-TCR, TCR-HLA and TCR-CMV co-occurrence, with a repertoire-size bias correction applied to TCR pairs. To estimate false discovery rates, a later analysis permuted the HLA or CMV assignments 20 times. In a later analysis, co-occurring TCRs were grouped using DBSCAN, with TCRdist sequence similarity added in when clustering inside HLA-allele-positive subsets. Repertoires with fewer than 30,000 or more than 120,000 public chains, plus five repertoires with anomalous nucleotide sharing, were excluded from co-occurrence clustering. TCRdb provides this immuneACCESS table in a form limited to in-frame rearrangements. Some clones are lacking; in checked studies, under half of them reflect an unresolved V gene, and why the rest are absent is not known. The V and J calls and clone size come from that table; D and trimming were worked out from the DNA. This sample is represented by about 140,000 clones; approximately 80% of them were singletons. The ten top clones hold about 2.4% of the sample.

The sample was PBMCs. The TCR comes from a middle-aged man in good health and CMV-seronegative. The chain was built from TRBV30 and TRBJ1-2; the D segment cannot be called with confidence. DNA sequence: TGTGCCTGGAGGGGCCCTGACCTCTATGGCTACACCTTC. The encoded protein is CAWRGPDLYGYTF.